The 28 T cell receptor beta chains reported below all come from one sample, sequenced in a study of blood T cell repertoires in COVID-19. Sequencing used immunoSEQ multiplex PCR; TCRdb keeps in-frame clones, though not all of them. This sample has 200,000 to 250,000 clones, with around 84% found just once. Input material: peripheral blood. The source is a man aged 45-65 years who had recovered from COVID-19.

The gene calls are TRBV24-1 and TRBJ2-3, with TRBD2 identical over 8 bases. J lost 0 bases, V lost 7 bases, and 2 bases had no gene match. The CDR3 has 14 residues. Looked up from germline, CDR1 is KGHDR and CDR2 is SFDVKD. The CDR3 bases are TGTGCCACCAGAGCTAGCGGGAGCACAGATACGCAGTATTTT. This codes for CATRASGSTDTQYF.

The table lists this clone with a few counts. This sequence joins TRBV27 and TRBJ2-1; D not certain. The V end lost 8 bases, the J end lost 0 bases, and 11 bases lay between the germline ends. This CDR3 has 14 residues. In germline, CDR1 is MNHEY, CDR2 SMNVEV (reference sequence). CDR3 loop: CASRSVSSYNEQFF. The CDR3 coding sequence is TGTGCCAGCCGATCGGTTAGCTCCTACAATGAGCAGTTCTTC.

This chain uses TRBV7-8 with TRBJ1-5, with no clear D. V lost 1 base and J lost 0, with 13 bases in between. CDR1 and CDR2 from the germline V gene are SGHVS and FQNEAQ. The CDR3 is made up of 17 amino acids. CDR3 loop: CASSLDGAPSSNQPQHF. The CDR3, as DNA: TGTGCCAGCAGCTTAGATGGTGCGCCTTCTAGCAATCAGCCCCAGCATTTT.

This chain uses TRBV15 with TRBJ2-1; TRBD2 aligns across 12 bases. The CDR3 sequence is 16 residues long. Germline trimming cut 3 bases from V and 5 bases from J; bases unmatched to any gene: 5. Germline V lookup: CDR1 LNHNV, CDR2 YYDKDF (reference sequence). The CDR3 DNA reads as TGTGCCACCAGCAGCCTGGGACTAGCGGGCAACAATGAGCAGTTCTTC. Residues: CATSSLGLAGNNEQFF. Looking up the rest from reference TRBV15 and TRBJ2-1 gives the full variable domain: DAMVIQNPRYQVTQFGKPVTLSCSQTLNHNVMYWYQQKSSQAPKLLFHYYDKDFNNEADTPDNFQSRRPNTSFCFLDIRSPGLGDTAMYLCATSSLGLAGNNEQFFGPGTRLTVL.

The rearrangement uses TRBV2 and TRBJ2-7, with a possible D match to TRBD1 (6 bases). CDR3 length equals 13 residues. Germline V lookup: CDR1 SNHLY, CDR2 FYNNEI. Trimming shortened V by 7 bases and J by 5 bases, and 15 bases separated the two germline ends. CDR3 sequence: CASTNIQGNEQYF. CDR3 nucleotides: TGTGCCAGCACCAATATACAGGGAAACGAGCAGTACTTC. Filled out from reference TRBV2 and TRBJ2-7, the complete variable domain reads EPEVTQTPSHQVTQMGQEVILRCVPISNHLYFYWYRQILGQKVEFLVSFYNNEISEKSEIFDDQFSVERPDGSNFTLKIRSTKLEDSAMYFCASTNIQGNEQYFGPGTRLTVT.

The CDR3 region is CASSRDRNTEAFF. For the CDR3, the DNA is TGTGCCAGTAGCCGCGACAGGAACACTGAAGCTTTCTTT. V usage is TRBV19 and J usage is TRBJ1-1; a possible D gene is TRBD1 (5 bases). V was cut by 6 bases and J by 1 base, with 9 bases left in between. Per the germline V gene, CDR1 is LNHDA and CDR2 is SQIVND (reference sequence). The CDR3 is made up of 13 amino acids. The whole variable domain, remainder taken from reference TRBV19 and TRBJ1-1, is DGGITQSPKYLFRKEGQNVTLSCEQNLNHDAMYWYRQDPGQGLRLIYYSQIVNDFQKGDIAEGYSVSREKKESFPLTVTSAQKNPTAFYLCASSRDRNTEAFFGQGTRLTVV.

The genes are TRBV7-2 and TRBJ2-3; 9 bases fit TRBD2. Germline V gene data show CDR1 as SGHTA and CDR2 as FQGNSA. This CDR3 spans 18 amino acids. The ends lost 2 bases at V and 1 base at J; junction bases unmatched: 10. CDR3 in DNA: TGTGCCAGCAGCTTAACCTTTAGCGGGGGTGGGGGCACAGATACGCAGTATTTT. It translates to CASSLTFSGGGGTDTQYF.

The chain links TRBV10-3 to TRBJ1-1; D possibly corresponds to TRBD1 (5 bases). V lost 11 bases and J 0 bases, leaving 13 bases between the germline ends. This CDR3 comprises 13 residues. Germline CDR1 and CDR2: ENHRY and SYGVKD. As DNA, the CDR3 is TGTGCCTGTGGGGGGGGTTTGAACACTGAAGCTTTCTTT. It specifies CACGGGLNTEAFF.

J is TRBJ1-1 and V is TRBV2; possibly TRBD1 for D (6 bases). Trimming removed 6 bases from V and 0 bases from J, with 8 bases in between. This CDR3 region has 13 residues. In germline, CDR1 is SNHLY, CDR2 FYNNEI. CDR3 protein: CASRDSLNTEAFF. The CDR3 DNA reads as TGTGCCAGCAGGGACAGTCTGAACACTGAAGCTTTCTTT.

The chain uses TRBV28 and TRBJ2-7, with TRBD2 as a possible D gene (6 bases). CDR3 size: 14 residues. Germline V gene data show CDR1 as MDHEN and CDR2 as SYDVKM. V lost 3 bases to trimming and J lost 6 bases, with 15 bases between them. In DNA form, the CDR3 reads TGTGCCAGCAGTTTGACTAGTCCCTTGCTCGAGCAGTACTTC. Translating it yields CASSLTSPLLEQYF.

V is TRBV29-1 and J is TRBJ2-7; D is perhaps TRBD2 (6 bases). The germline V gene has CDR1 SQVTM and CDR2 ANQGSEA. V was clipped by 1 base and J by 1 base, with 11 bases between them. The CDR3 contains 14 residues. The CDR3 loop is CSVEVWGESYEQYF. DNA for the CDR3: TGCAGCGTTGAAGTTTGGGGGGAATCCTACGAGCAGTACTTC.

V gene TRBV4-1 combines with J gene TRBJ2-1; 10 bases are shared with TRBD2. This CDR3 contains 14 residues. V trimming: 3 bases; J trimming: 8 bases; junction bases outside the gene matches: 4. The germline V gene encodes CDR1 MGHRA and CDR2 YSYEKL. CDR3 region: CASSQLAGVHEQFF. DNA for the CDR3: TGCGCCAGCAGCCAGCTAGCGGGAGTCCATGAGCAGTTCTTC.

This clone has just one count. The chain links TRBV28 to TRBJ1-3, with unresolved D. CDR1 is MDHEN, CDR2 SYDVKM, per germline. Trimming removed 5 bases at V and 7 bases at J, with 9 bases between. The CDR3 runs to 12 residues. CDR3 loop: CASSTRGNTIYF. The CDR3 DNA reads TGTGCCAGCAGTACCCGAGGCAACACCATATATTTT.

This sequence joins TRBV6-1 and TRBJ1-3, with D perhaps matching TRBD1 (5 bases). From germline, CDR1 is MNHNS and CDR2 SASEGT. The CDR3 is 15 amino acids. V gave up 7 bases and J gave up 2 bases, with 15 bases separating them. The CDR3 sequence: CASKTGGRTGNTIYF. In DNA, the CDR3 is TGTGCCAGCAAAACGGGGGGGAGGACTGGAAACACCATATATTTT.

This chain links TRBV9 with TRBJ1-2; D not certain. The CDR3 spans 17 residues. Germline loops: CDR1 SGDLS, CDR2 YYNGEE. Trimming took off 4 bases at V and 0 bases at J, with 19 bases between the two ends. The CDR3 sequence: CASSPRLLTPANYGYTF. The CDR3 DNA sequence: TGTGCCAGCAGCCCCCGGTTATTGACACCTGCTAACTATGGCTACACCTTC.

This sequence joins TRBV9 and TRBJ2-2, with 14 bases aligning to TRBD2. The CDR3 is 19 residues long. V lost 0 bases to trimming and J lost 2 bases; unmatched junction nucleotides: 6. Germline-derived CDR1 and CDR2 are SGDLS and YYNGEE. This chain's CDR3 is CASSVVGLAGVFNTGELFF. As DNA, the CDR3 is TGTGCCAGCAGCGTAGTGGGACTAGCGGGAGTCTTTAACACCGGGGAGCTGTTTTTT.

This clone was counted a single time. The J gene is TRBJ2-5, the V gene TRBV5-4; 11 bases are a match to TRBD2. CDR1 and CDR2 (germline): SGHNT, YYREEE (reference sequence). The ends lost 0 bases at V and 1 base at J; junction bases unmatched: 2. The CDR3 is 16 residues long. CDR3 sequence (DNA): TGTGCCAGCAGCTTGGTAGGGACTAGCGGCCAAGAGACCCAGTACTTC. The encoded protein is CASSLVGTSGQETQYF.

CDR3 coding DNA: TGTGCCAGCAGTTTACCAGACAGGGGCACTGAAGCTTTCTTT. Translated: CASSLPDRGTEAFF. The chain recombines TRBV28 with TRBJ1-1; 8 nucleotides agree with TRBD1. Germline assignment: CDR1 MDHEN and CDR2 SYDVKM. This CDR3 spans 14 amino acids. V lost 2 bases, J lost 4 bases, and 3 bases stayed unmatched. The entire variable domain, with the rest obtained from reference TRBV28 and TRBJ1-1, is as follows: DVKVTQSSRYLVKRTGEKVFLECVQDMDHENMFWYRQDPGLGLRLIYFSYDVKMKEKGDIPEGYSVSREKKERFSLILESASTNQTSMYLCASSLPDRGTEAFFGQGTRLTVV.

This clone came up once. J is TRBJ2-3 and V is TRBV6-4; D uncertain. In germline, CDR1 is MRHNA, CDR2 SNTAGT. The CDR3 is made up of 14 amino acids. V was cut by 3 bases and J by 5 bases, with 12 bases left in between. The CDR3 loop reads CASSEGGGGDTQYF. The CDR3 coding sequence is TGTGCCAGCAGTGAAGGCGGCGGCGGAGATACGCAGTATTTT.

The chain is built from TRBV6-4 and TRBJ1-2, with a possible D match to TRBD1 (5 bases). The CDR3 is 14 amino acids. The V end was cut by 8 bases, the J end by 5 bases, with 18 bases between. Germline V lookup: CDR1 MRHNA, CDR2 SNTAGT. CDR3 amino acids: CASPRSGTYYGYTF. CDR3 coding DNA: TGTGCCAGCCCAAGAAGCGGGACGTATTATGGCTACACCTTC.

The V and J genes are TRBV14 and TRBJ2-1; 9 bases match TRBD2. After removal of 5 bases from V and 5 bases from J, the junction contained 13 bases not matched to a gene. The germline CDR1 and CDR2 sequences are SGHDN and FVKESK. The CDR3 spans 17 residues. The CDR3 DNA reads as TGTGCCAGCAGCGCACGGGGGGCTAGCGGGAAACACAATGAGCAGTTCTTC. This gives the protein CASSARGASGKHNEQFF.

The rearrangement joins TRBV19 to TRBJ1-1, with no clear D. Per germline, CDR1 LNHDA and CDR2 SQIVND (reference sequence). This CDR3 contains 14 residues. V lost 0 bases and J 1 base, leaving 6 bases between the germline ends. CDR3 coding DNA: TGTGCCAGTAGTATAGATGGTAGGAACACTGAAGCTTTCTTT. It specifies CASSIDGRNTEAFF.

CDR3 protein: CAIRRTFNTEAFF. In nucleotides, the CDR3 is TGTGCCATCAGGAGGACATTTAACACTGAAGCTTTCTTT. The chain links TRBV10-3 to TRBJ1-1; the D gene is possibly TRBD1 (5 bases). Deletions cut 6 bases from V and 2 bases from J, with 10 bases between. The germline CDR1 and CDR2 sequences are ENHRY and SYGVKD. CDR3 size: 13 residues.

This clone has a single count. The V and J genes are TRBV5-1 and TRBJ1-4; D unclear. The CDR3 sequence is 15 residues long. Germline V gene sequence: CDR1 SGHRS, CDR2 YFSETQ. The V and J ends lost 5 bases and 0 bases respectively, with 11 bases between them. CDR3 loop: CASSPGSATNEKLFF. For the CDR3, the DNA is TGCGCCAGCAGTCCTGGCAGCGCAACTAATGAAAAACTGTTTTTT.

The CDR3 DNA reads as TGTGCCAGCATGGGAGCGGGCGTCTTTGTAGATACGCAGTATTTT. It encodes CASMGAGVFVDTQYF. V usage is TRBV2 and J usage is TRBJ2-3; TRBD2 might be the D (6 bases). CDR3 length: 15 amino acids. Per the germline V gene, CDR1 is SNHLY and CDR2 is FYNNEI. V lost 7 bases and J 5 bases, leaving 19 bases between the germline ends.

CDR3 residues: CASSPYGTPSYEQYF. CDR3 sequence (DNA): TGTGCCAGCTCACCATACGGGACACCCTCCTACGAGCAGTACTTC. This chain uses TRBV18 with TRBJ2-7; possible D gene TRBD1, 6 bases. V lost 2 bases and J lost 0, with 11 bases in between. Looked up from germline, CDR1 is KGHSH and CDR2 is LQKENI. The CDR3 consists of 15 residues.

A single count supports this clone. V gene TRBV6-2 or TRBV6-3 combines with J gene TRBJ2-3; the match to TRBD1 covers 9 bases. This CDR3 is built from 14 residues. V was pared by 5 bases and J by 7 bases, with 7 bases of the junction left unmatched. Germline V gives CDR1 MNHEY, CDR2 SVGEGT. The CDR3 coding sequence is TGTGCCAGCAGTGCCGGGACAGGGAAAAATACGCAGTATTTT. It translates to CASSAGTGKNTQYF.

This chain connects TRBV28 to TRBJ2-1; 10 nucleotides line up with TRBD2. This CDR3 region has 15 residues. Germline CDR1 MDHEN, CDR2 SYDVKM. V lost 6 bases and J lost 2; bases outside the gene matches: 4. The CDR3 reads CASRNSGGTYNEQFF. CDR3 DNA: TGTGCCAGCAGGAATAGCGGGGGGACCTACAATGAGCAGTTCTTC.